Listed below are T cell receptor beta chains from one sample, sequenced in a study of blood T cell repertoires in COVID-19. Some clones are missing from TCRdb's copy, which holds only in-frame ones; the method was immunoSEQ multiplex PCR. The sample includes approximately 200,000 clones, about 85% seen only once; the top ten take less than 6.5%. Sequenced input: peripheral blood. All receptors come from a woman aged 55-75 years who had recovered from COVID-19. Each CDR3 is given with its conserved first and last residue. Fields, in order: J gene, D gene, clone size, V gene, CDR3 protein, CDR3 DNA. The D gene is left open where the match is weak. The size of a clone is reported for some rows only, either as once, few or many, or as a class for expanded clones.

j_call: TRBJ2-1
d_call: TRBD2
clone_size: -
v_call: TRBV11-2
cdr3_aa: CASRSIAGVESNEQFF
cdr3_nt: TGTGCCAGCAGATCAATAGCGGGGGTTGAGAGCAATGAGCAGTTCTTC

j_call: TRBJ1-1
d_call: -
clone_size: few
v_call: TRBV27
cdr3_aa: CASSALTKTEAFF
cdr3_nt: TGTGCCAGCAGTGCTCTTACAAAAACTGAAGCTTTCTTT

j_call: TRBJ2-7
d_call: TRBD1
clone_size: -
v_call: TRBV5-4
cdr3_aa: CASSWRQGISEQYF
cdr3_nt: TGTGCCAGCAGCTGGCGACAGGGGATCTCCGAGCAGTACTTC

j_call: TRBJ2-7
d_call: TRBD1
clone_size: -
v_call: TRBV10-1
cdr3_aa: CASSESQGDEQYF
cdr3_nt: TGCGCCAGCAGTGAGTCTCAGGGGGACGAGCAGTACTTC

j_call: TRBJ2-2
d_call: TRBD1
clone_size: -
v_call: TRBV4-2
cdr3_aa: CASSLYTGQVTGELFF
cdr3_nt: TGTGCCAGCAGCCTGTACACTGGACAGGTCACCGGGGAGCTGTTTTTT

j_call: TRBJ1-2
d_call: TRBD1
clone_size: -
v_call: TRBV3-1/TRBV3-2
cdr3_aa: CASSVLGQGNGYTF
cdr3_nt: TGTGCCAGCAGCGTACTTGGACAGGGGAATGGCTACACCTTC

j_call: TRBJ1-2
d_call: TRBD1
clone_size: -
v_call: TRBV6-4
cdr3_aa: CASTTGTGLGYGYTF
cdr3_nt: TGTGCCAGCACCACCGGGACAGGGCTTGGTTATGGCTACACCTTC

j_call: TRBJ1-2
d_call: TRBD1
clone_size: -
v_call: TRBV5-8
cdr3_aa: CASSSRRDRGKAGYGYTF
cdr3_nt: TGTGCCAGCAGTTCGAGAAGGGACAGGGGGAAGGCCGGCTATGGCTACACCTTC

j_call: TRBJ2-3
d_call: TRBD2
clone_size: -
v_call: TRBV3-1/TRBV3-2
cdr3_aa: CASSQDQASGGADTQYF
cdr3_nt: TGTGCCAGCAGCCAAGATCAGGCTAGCGGGGGGGCAGATACGCAGTATTTT

j_call: TRBJ2-7
d_call: TRBD1
clone_size: -
v_call: TRBV11-2
cdr3_aa: CASSQGDSYLSYEQYF
cdr3_nt: TGTGCCAGCAGTCAAGGGGACAGTTACCTCTCCTACGAGCAGTACTTC

j_call: TRBJ1-6
d_call: -
clone_size: -
v_call: TRBV15
cdr3_aa: CATCRGTSRSPLHF
cdr3_nt: TGTGCCACCTGCCGAGGGACATCCCGTTCACCCCTCCACTTT

j_call: TRBJ2-2
d_call: TRBD1
clone_size: few
v_call: TRBV11-1
cdr3_aa: CASNLGQETGELFF
cdr3_nt: TGTGCCAGCAACCTAGGACAGGAGACCGGGGAGCTGTTTTTT

j_call: TRBJ2-5
d_call: -
clone_size: -
v_call: TRBV5-4
cdr3_aa: CASSLGRGQETQYF
cdr3_nt: TGTGCCAGCAGCTTGGGGCGGGGCCAAGAGACCCAGTACTTC

j_call: TRBJ1-3
d_call: -
clone_size: -
v_call: TRBV2
cdr3_aa: CASSSSRSGNTIYF
cdr3_nt: TGTGCCAGCAGTTCCAGTCGCTCTGGAAACACCATATATTTT

j_call: TRBJ1-4
d_call: -
clone_size: -
v_call: TRBV4-3
cdr3_aa: CASSQDRDWEEKLFF
cdr3_nt: TGCGCCAGCAGCCAAGATCGGGACTGGGAGGAAAAACTGTTTTTT

j_call: TRBJ1-3
d_call: -
clone_size: -
v_call: TRBV5-5
cdr3_aa: CASSLGSGGNTIYF
cdr3_nt: TGTGCCAGCAGCTTGGGGAGTGGTGGAAACACCATATATTTT

j_call: TRBJ2-1
d_call: -
clone_size: -
v_call: TRBV2
cdr3_aa: CAIPASGGWNEQFF
cdr3_nt: TGTGCTATCCCAGCGTCCGGGGGTTGGAATGAGCAGTTCTTC

j_call: TRBJ2-1
d_call: -
clone_size: -
v_call: TRBV7-2
cdr3_aa: CASSSLGGPRNEQFF
cdr3_nt: TGTGCCAGCAGCTCCTTGGGGGGGCCGAGGAATGAGCAGTTCTTC

j_call: TRBJ2-1
d_call: -
clone_size: medium-sized
v_call: TRBV2
cdr3_aa: CASGGSEQFF
cdr3_nt: TGTGCCAGCGGGGGGAGTGAGCAGTTCTTC

j_call: TRBJ1-1
d_call: TRBD1
clone_size: -
v_call: TRBV5-1
cdr3_aa: CASSLSTGTGRLEAFF
cdr3_nt: TGCGCCAGCAGCTTGTCAACCGGGACAGGGAGATTGGAAGCTTTCTTT

j_call: TRBJ1-6
d_call: TRBD1
clone_size: once
v_call: TRBV4-1
cdr3_aa: CASSPTGPPLRSPLHF
cdr3_nt: TGCGCCAGCAGCCCGACAGGGCCCCCTCTTCGTTCACCCCTCCACTTT

j_call: TRBJ2-3
d_call: -
clone_size: -
v_call: TRBV7-2
cdr3_aa: CASSLVRYTQYF
cdr3_nt: TGTGCCAGCAGCTTAGTCCGGTATACGCAGTATTTT

j_call: TRBJ1-1
d_call: -
clone_size: -
v_call: TRBV30
cdr3_aa: CAWRRMVNTEAFF
cdr3_nt: TGTGCCTGGAGGAGGATGGTGAACACTGAAGCTTTCTTT

j_call: TRBJ1-6
d_call: -
clone_size: -
v_call: TRBV12-3/TRBV12-4
cdr3_aa: CASSPGGGSPLHF
cdr3_nt: TGTGCCAGCAGTCCCGGGGGGGGTTCACCCCTCCACTTT

j_call: TRBJ1-1
d_call: -
clone_size: -
v_call: TRBV4-1
cdr3_aa: CASSQVSRGFAKTFF
cdr3_nt: TGCGCCAGCAGCCAAGTGTCCAGGGGCTTTGCAAAGACTTTCTTT

j_call: TRBJ1-2
d_call: -
clone_size: -
v_call: TRBV15
cdr3_aa: CATSSGGYGYTF
cdr3_nt: TGTGCCACCAGCTCTGGGGGGTATGGCTACACCTTC

j_call: TRBJ2-7
d_call: TRBD1
clone_size: -
v_call: TRBV7-8
cdr3_aa: CASSLRGRQGEQYF
cdr3_nt: TGTGCCAGCAGCTTAAGAGGGCGACAGGGAGAGCAGTACTTC

j_call: TRBJ2-7
d_call: -
clone_size: -
v_call: TRBV5-5
cdr3_aa: CASSWTGAYEQYF
cdr3_nt: TGTGCCAGCAGCTGGACTGGCGCCTACGAGCAGTACTTC

j_call: TRBJ1-4
d_call: -
clone_size: -
v_call: TRBV27
cdr3_aa: CASKKGREYEKLFF
cdr3_nt: TGTGCCAGCAAAAAGGGGCGAGAGTATGAAAAACTGTTTTTT

j_call: TRBJ2-6
d_call: -
clone_size: -
v_call: TRBV7-8
cdr3_aa: CASSFTGPGANVLTF
cdr3_nt: TGTGCCAGCAGCTTTACAGGTCCCGGGGCCAACGTCCTGACTTTC

j_call: TRBJ1-3
d_call: TRBD1
clone_size: -
v_call: TRBV9
cdr3_aa: CASSGTGPTGNTIYF
cdr3_nt: TGTGCCAGCAGCGGGACAGGACCCACCGGAAACACCATATATTTT

j_call: TRBJ1-6
d_call: -
clone_size: few
v_call: TRBV7-9
cdr3_aa: CASSLDLSPLHF
cdr3_nt: TGTGCCAGCAGCTTAGATCTTTCACCCCTCCACTTT

j_call: TRBJ2-5
d_call: TRBD2
clone_size: once
v_call: TRBV5-1
cdr3_aa: CASSGRWRGSQETQYF
cdr3_nt: TGCGCCAGCAGCGGCCGCTGGCGGGGGAGCCAAGAGACCCAGTACTTC

j_call: TRBJ2-7
d_call: -
clone_size: -
v_call: TRBV5-1
cdr3_aa: CASSSVGGASYEQYF
cdr3_nt: TGCGCCAGCAGCTCGGTTGGCGGGGCCTCCTACGAGCAGTACTTC

j_call: TRBJ1-5
d_call: TRBD1
clone_size: once
v_call: TRBV3-1/TRBV3-2
cdr3_aa: CASSQGQGYQPQHF
cdr3_nt: TGTGCCAGCAGCCAAGGACAGGGGTATCAGCCCCAGCATTTT

j_call: TRBJ1-2
d_call: -
clone_size: -
v_call: TRBV3-1/TRBV3-2
cdr3_aa: CASSPVLGRSYGYTF
cdr3_nt: TGTGCCAGCAGCCCAGTTCTAGGCAGATCCTATGGCTACACCTTC

j_call: TRBJ2-5
d_call: TRBD2
clone_size: -
v_call: TRBV25-1
cdr3_aa: CASSGLAGGLDGETQYF
cdr3_nt: TGTGCCAGCAGTGGACTAGCGGGGGGGCTGGACGGCGAGACCCAGTACTTC

j_call: TRBJ1-5
d_call: -
clone_size: few
v_call: TRBV24-1
cdr3_aa: CATSDPGQPQHF
cdr3_nt: TGTGCCACCAGTGACCCAGGGCAGCCCCAGCATTTT

j_call: TRBJ2-1
d_call: -
clone_size: -
v_call: TRBV3-1/TRBV3-2
cdr3_aa: CASSYYNEQFF
cdr3_nt: TGTGCCAGCAGTTACTACAATGAGCAGTTCTTC

j_call: TRBJ2-5
d_call: TRBD2
clone_size: -
v_call: TRBV4-1
cdr3_aa: CASSQVPGGRGETQYF
cdr3_nt: TGCGCCAGCAGCCAAGTCCCGGGGGGGCGGGGAGAGACCCAGTACTTC

j_call: TRBJ2-7
d_call: -
clone_size: -
v_call: TRBV2
cdr3_aa: CASRRIVSYEQYF
cdr3_nt: TGTGCCAGCAGGAGGATTGTCTCCTACGAGCAGTACTTC

j_call: TRBJ1-6
d_call: -
clone_size: -
v_call: TRBV5-6
cdr3_aa: CASSHPRGINSPLHF
cdr3_nt: TGTGCCAGCAGCCATCCCCGGGGGATTAATTCACCCCTCCACTTT

j_call: TRBJ2-3
d_call: TRBD2
clone_size: few
v_call: TRBV5-1
cdr3_aa: CASGRTSGGITDTQYF
cdr3_nt: TGCGCCAGCGGGCGCACTAGCGGGGGTATCACAGATACGCAGTATTTT

j_call: TRBJ1-3
d_call: -
clone_size: -
v_call: TRBV6-5
cdr3_aa: CASRTLTGNTIYF
cdr3_nt: TGTGCCAGCAGAACACTAACTGGAAACACCATATATTTT

j_call: TRBJ2-1
d_call: TRBD2
clone_size: -
v_call: TRBV7-9
cdr3_aa: CASSQRGKTYNEQFF
cdr3_nt: TGTGCCAGTTCTCAGCGGGGTAAGACCTACAATGAGCAGTTCTTC

j_call: TRBJ2-5
d_call: TRBD2
clone_size: -
v_call: TRBV6-2/TRBV6-3
cdr3_aa: CASSPGLAAGTGETQYF
cdr3_nt: TGTGCCAGCAGCCCGGGACTAGCGGCCGGGACGGGGGAGACCCAGTACTTC

j_call: TRBJ1-1
d_call: -
clone_size: -
v_call: TRBV12-3/TRBV12-4
cdr3_aa: CASSPNTEAFF
cdr3_nt: TGTGCCAGCAGCCCAAACACTGAAGCTTTCTTT

j_call: TRBJ2-7
d_call: -
clone_size: -
v_call: TRBV3-1/TRBV3-2
cdr3_aa: CASSVTGGNEQYF
cdr3_nt: TGTGCCAGCAGCGTAACGGGCGGGAACGAGCAGTACTTC

j_call: TRBJ2-7
d_call: -
clone_size: -
v_call: TRBV3-1/TRBV3-2
cdr3_aa: CASSPSGYEQYF
cdr3_nt: TGTGCCAGCAGCCCCTCAGGTTACGAGCAGTACTTC

j_call: TRBJ2-7
d_call: TRBD1
clone_size: -
v_call: TRBV5-6
cdr3_aa: CASSSTGGAYEQYF
cdr3_nt: TGTGCCAGCAGCTCTACAGGGGGCGCGTACGAGCAGTACTTC

j_call: TRBJ1-1
d_call: -
clone_size: -
v_call: TRBV6-5
cdr3_aa: CASSYGGADTEAFF
cdr3_nt: TGTGCCAGCAGTTACGGCGGGGCAGACACTGAAGCTTTCTTT

j_call: TRBJ1-5
d_call: -
clone_size: few
v_call: TRBV12-2
cdr3_aa: CASRLDQGHRNQPQHF
cdr3_nt: TGTGCAAGTCGCTTGGATCAGGGGCACAGGAATCAGCCCCAGCATTTT

j_call: TRBJ2-1
d_call: TRBD2
clone_size: -
v_call: TRBV18
cdr3_aa: CASSPLRGGYNEQFF
cdr3_nt: TGTGCCAGCTCACCATTACGGGGGGGATACAATGAGCAGTTCTTC

j_call: TRBJ2-3
d_call: TRBD1
clone_size: once
v_call: TRBV7-3
cdr3_aa: CASSWDRTDTQYF
cdr3_nt: TGTGCCAGCAGCTGGGACAGAACAGATACGCAGTATTTT

j_call: TRBJ1-1
d_call: -
clone_size: -
v_call: TRBV7-3
cdr3_aa: CASSLLGGTEAFF
cdr3_nt: TGTGCCAGCAGCTTGTTGGGAGGCACTGAAGCTTTCTTT